The 21 T cell receptor beta chains reported below all come from one sample, sequenced in a study of cytomegalovirus exposure and HLA in healthy donors. The PCR had 60 Vbeta and 13 Jbeta primers. Generated by immunoSEQ multiplex PCR, the TCRdb table keeps only in-frame clones and is missing some. Here the sample spans about 160,000 clones, 78% being singletons. Sequencing was performed on PBMCs. Source of these receptors: a woman aged 40-49 years in good health and CMV-seropositive.

The rearrangement links TRBV2 to TRBJ2-2; perhaps TRBD1 as D (5 bases). Germline CDR1 is SNHLY and CDR2 is FYNNEI. V gave up 6 bases and J gave up 0 bases, with 11 bases separating them. CDR3 length equals 15 residues. In nucleotides, the CDR3 is TGTGCCAGCAGGGGCCACAGGTCGAACACCGGGGAGCTGTTTTTT. This sequence encodes CASRGHRSNTGELFF.

This rearrangement joins TRBV28 to TRBJ1-5, with D possibly matching TRBD1 (5 bases). Germline V gene sequence: CDR1 MDHEN, CDR2 SYDVKM. V lost 3 bases to trimming and J lost 4 bases, with 13 bases between them. The CDR3 is 15 amino acids. The CDR3 sequence: CASSLLGQLNQPQHF. In nucleotides, the CDR3 is TGTGCCAGCAGTTTGTTGGGGCAGCTAAATCAGCCCCAGCATTTT.

This clone was detected once. This sequence joins TRBV28 and TRBJ1-1; no clear D. Germline CDR1 MDHEN, CDR2 SYDVKM. Trimming took 5 bases from V and 4 from J, leaving 5 bases between them. The CDR3 is 11 residues long. CDR3 DNA sequence: TGTGCCAGCAGTAGCCTCACTGAAGCTTTCTTT. It yields the protein CASSSLTEAFF.

The J gene is TRBJ2-2, the V gene TRBV7-9; 8 bases align to TRBD1. The CDR3 has 16 amino acids. V lost 5 bases and J lost 4; bases outside the gene matches: 9. Germline V lookup: CDR1 SEHNR, CDR2 FQNEAQ (reference sequence). CDR3: CASSPRTGKGTGELFF. CDR3 nucleotides: TGTGCCAGCAGCCCCCGGACAGGGAAGGGCACCGGGGAGCTGTTTTTT. Combining the CDR3 with reference TRBV7-9 and TRBJ2-2 gives the whole variable domain DTGVSQNPRHKITKRGQNVTFRCDPISEHNRLYWYRQTLGQGPEFLTYFQNEAQLEKSRLLSDRFSAERPKGSFSTLEIQRTEQGDSAMYLCASSPRTGKGTGELFFGEGSRLTVL.

CDR3 residues: CASSPGRLVRNEQFF. The CDR3 nucleotides read TGTGCCAGCAGCCCAGGAAGACTAGTGCGCAATGAGCAGTTCTTC. V gene TRBV14 combines with J gene TRBJ2-1, with a possible D match to TRBD2 (6 bases). The germline V gene encodes CDR1 SGHDN and CDR2 FVKESK. The V end was cut by 4 bases, the J end by 6 bases, with 16 bases between. This CDR3 has 15 amino acids.

The gene calls are TRBV6-1 and TRBJ2-7; 8 bases fit TRBD2. After removal of 8 bases from V and 0 bases from J, the junction contained 3 bases not matched to a gene. Germline assignment: CDR1 MNHNS and CDR2 SASEGT. This CDR3 contains 13 residues. The CDR3 sequence: CASAGTSSYEQYF. CDR3 DNA sequence: TGTGCCAGCGCAGGGACTAGCTCCTACGAGCAGTACTTC.

This clone was counted a single time. This chain joins TRBV7-2 and TRBJ2-1; the match to TRBD1 covers 11 bases. CDR1 and CDR2 (germline): SGHTA, FQGNSA. With V trimmed by 4 bases and J by 2 bases, 10 bases remained unmatched. The CDR3 is 18 residues long. In DNA, the CDR3 is TGTGCCAGCAGCTCTTCCCTTACGGGACAGGGGGCCTACAATGAGCAGTTCTTC. Its protein product is CASSSSLTGQGAYNEQFF.

This chain connects TRBV4-1 to TRBJ1-2; weak D call: TRBD1 (6 bases). V lost 5 bases, J lost 2 bases, and 15 bases lay in between. The CDR3 totals 15 residues. Per the germline V gene, CDR1 is MGHRA and CDR2 is YSYEKL. The CDR3 DNA reads as TGCGCCAGCAGCGCCAGTTCGACAGGAAACTATGGCTACACCTTC. Translated: CASSASSTGNYGYTF.

This clone was recorded only once. One end of the junction varies from germline; a read error may be responsible. The rearrangement uses TRBV15 and TRBJ1-2, with a weak D call TRBD1 (6 bases). Germline assignment: CDR1 LNHNV and CDR2 YYDKDF (reference sequence). This CDR3 is 13 amino acids long. DNA of the CDR3: TGTGCCACCGGAATCAACCGGGGGGGCGGACCCGTCTTC. Amino acids: CATGINRGGGPVF.

The V and J genes are TRBV7-8 and TRBJ2-1; 9 nucleotides agree with TRBD1. Germline values: CDR1 SGHVS, CDR2 FQNEAQ. The junction had 19 bases not matched to a gene; V was cut back by 6 bases and J by 4 bases. The CDR3 contains 19 residues. Written as DNA, the CDR3 is TGTGCCAGCAGTCCGGGGACAGGGAGGCCCGGTCGATCTTACAATGAGCAGTTCTTC. Amino acids: CASSPGTGRPGRSYNEQFF.

The J gene is TRBJ1-1, the V gene TRBV7-8, with a possible D match to TRBD1 (6 bases). The CDR3 totals 13 residues. CDR1 SGHVS and CDR2 FQNEAQ come from the germline V gene. V lost 3 bases to trimming and J lost 3 bases, with 8 bases between them. CDR3 sequence reads: CASSFKGDTEAFF. Here the CDR3 DNA reads TGTGCCAGCAGCTTCAAGGGGGACACTGAAGCTTTCTTT.

The CDR3 DNA sequence: TGTGCCAGCAGTTACCGGGACAGGGGGGGTGAAGCTTTCTTT. Translating it yields CASSYRDRGGEAFF. This chain joins TRBV6-6 and TRBJ1-1; TRBD1 aligns across 11 bases. The trim removed 2 bases at V and 7 bases at J, leaving 3 bases unmatched. Per the germline V gene, CDR1 is MNHNY and CDR2 is SVGAGI (reference sequence). The CDR3 contains 14 residues.

This sequence joins TRBV7-8 and TRBJ2-1; D is unresolved. Germline lookup yields CDR1 SGHVS and CDR2 FQNEAQ. This CDR3 comprises 14 residues. V was clipped by 7 bases and J by 0 bases, with 10 bases between them. CDR3: CASTLPGSYNEQFF. For the CDR3, the DNA is TGTGCCAGCACTCTCCCGGGCTCCTACAATGAGCAGTTCTTC.

This clone showed up just a few times. The genes are TRBV2 and TRBJ1-5; weak D call: TRBD1 (5 bases). V was pared by 5 bases and J by 3 bases, with 11 bases between. Germline-derived CDR1 and CDR2 are SNHLY and FYNNEI. This CDR3 has 14 amino acids. CDR3 coding DNA: TGTGCCAGCAGTAGGACACGGACCAATCAGCCCCAGCATTTT. Translated, it gives CASSRTRTNQPQHF.

The chain has TRBV10-3 and TRBJ1-2; 8 bases map to TRBD1. This CDR3 is built from 13 residues. The germline V gene encodes CDR1 ENHRY and CDR2 SYGVKD. Trimming took 10 bases from V and 5 from J; bases not matched to a gene: 9. The DNA for the CDR3 is TGTGCCACAGAGGACAGGGACGCTTATGGCTACACCTTC. Its protein is CATEDRDAYGYTF.

The V gene is TRBV4-3, the J gene TRBJ1-1; tentatively, D is TRBD1 (6 bases). Germline V gives CDR1 LGHNA, CDR2 YSLEER. The CDR3 is 16 amino acids. The ends were cut back, 4 bases at V and 7 bases at J, with 22 bases in the middle. CDR3 sequence reads: CASSRRDTYSLVEAFF. CDR3 sequence (DNA): TGCGCCAGCAGCCGTCGGGACACATACTCCCTGGTTGAAGCTTTCTTT.

CDR3 in amino acids: CASGRQEQGALGDTEAFF. The CDR3 coding sequence is TGTGCTAGTGGCCGACAGGAACAGGGGGCATTAGGGGACACTGAAGCTTTCTTT. V and J are TRBV12-5 and TRBJ1-1; 9 bases fit TRBD1. The CDR3 runs 18 residues. CDR1 is LGHNT, CDR2 FRNRAP, per germline. V shed 6 bases and J 3 bases; nucleotides not matched to a gene: 17. Using reference TRBV12-5 and TRBJ1-1 for the parts outside the CDR3, the full variable domain is DARVTQTPRHKVTEMGQEVTMRCQPILGHNTVFWYRQTMMQGLELLAYFRNRAPLDDSGMPKDRFSAEMPDATLATLKIQPSEPRDSAVYFCASGRQEQGALGDTEAFFGQGTRLTVV.

This clone turned up a few times. The chain is built from TRBV5-1 and TRBJ2-5; the match to TRBD2 covers 13 bases. After removal of 3 bases from V and 5 bases from J, the junction contained 4 bases not matched to a gene. The CDR3 runs to 15 residues. Germline loops: CDR1 SGHRS, CDR2 YFSETQ. CDR3 sequence: CASSYGTSGVETQYF. CDR3 nucleotide sequence: TGCGCCAGCAGCTACGGGACTAGCGGGGTGGAGACCCAGTACTTC.

This clone was recorded a few times. The rearrangement links TRBV19 to TRBJ1-5; no clear D. V dropped 7 bases and J dropped 2 bases, with 9 bases sitting between them. CDR1 LNHDA and CDR2 SQIVND come from the germline V gene (reference sequence). This CDR3 has 13 residues. For the CDR3, the DNA is TGTGCCAGTACCCCATTTGGCAATCAGCCCCAGCATTTT. This translates into CASTPFGNQPQHF.

This chain uses TRBV6-5 with TRBJ1-2; unclear D gene. The V and J ends lost 6 bases and 9 bases respectively, with 17 bases between them. CDR3 length: 13 residues. Germline CDR1 and CDR2: MNHEY and SVGAGI. The CDR3 here is CASRRVIDSSYTF. The CDR3 DNA sequence: TGTGCCAGCAGAAGAGTCATTGATAGTAGCTACACCTTC.

The gene calls are TRBV10-3 and TRBJ1-1, with no clear D. CDR3 length equals 11 residues. Looked up from germline, CDR1 is ENHRY and CDR2 is SYGVKD. The V end lost 3 bases, the J end lost 4 bases, and 3 bases lay between the germline ends. The CDR3 sequence is CAISDFTEAFF. In nucleotides, the CDR3 is TGTGCCATCAGTGACTTCACTGAAGCTTTCTTT.